This note documents a single T cell receptor (beta chain) sequence. What it binds is unknown. Only in-frame clones appear in the TCRdb table, and some are missing; sequencing was by immunoSEQ multiplex PCR. The sample records 110,000 or so clones, approximately 86% being singletons. CDR3 size: 16 residues. CDR1 is KGHSH and CDR2 is LQKENI in the germline V gene. Trimming stripped 1 base from V and 4 bases from J, with 14 bases between. This entry belongs to a study of T cell responses to AZD1222 COVID-19 vaccine. Overall study results and limits: Spike-specific TCR breadth rose after two AZD1222 doses, and depth rose as well. Unmutated variant regions are reportedly targeted by nearly half of spike-specific TCRs. Clonal diversity was possibly underestimated; the donors were predominantly white British and more often female.

The sequenced sample was peripheral blood, obtained on day 0 of MenACWY control vaccination. The receptor comes from an adult in good health. This chain joins TRBV18 and TRBJ2-1; D is ambiguous. For the CDR3, the DNA is TGTGCCAGCTCACCACTTTTGGTAGGGCAATACAATGAGCAGTTCTTC. Protein product: CASSPLLVGQYNEQFF.